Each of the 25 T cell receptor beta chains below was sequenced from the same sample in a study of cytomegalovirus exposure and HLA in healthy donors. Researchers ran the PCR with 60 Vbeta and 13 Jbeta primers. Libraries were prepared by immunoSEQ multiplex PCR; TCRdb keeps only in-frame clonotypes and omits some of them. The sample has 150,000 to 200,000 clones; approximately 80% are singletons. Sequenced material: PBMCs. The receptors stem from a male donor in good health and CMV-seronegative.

CDR3 sequence (DNA): TGTGCCAGCAGCCAAGGGACAGGGAAGGGGAACTATGGCTACACCTTC. It encodes CASSQGTGKGNYGYTF. The chain joins TRBV4-2 to TRBJ1-2; 8 positions agree with TRBD1. The CDR3 runs 16 residues. Trimming at V came to 1 base and at J to 2 bases, leaving 6 bases not matched to a gene. The germline gives CDR1 LGHNA, CDR2 YNFKEQ.

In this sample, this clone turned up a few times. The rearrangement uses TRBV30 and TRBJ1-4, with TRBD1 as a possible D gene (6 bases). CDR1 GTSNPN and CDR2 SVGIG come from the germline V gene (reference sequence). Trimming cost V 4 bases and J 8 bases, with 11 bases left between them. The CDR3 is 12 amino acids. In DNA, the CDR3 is TGTGCCTGGAACTGGGACACAGAAAAACTGTTTTTT. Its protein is CAWNWDTEKLFF.

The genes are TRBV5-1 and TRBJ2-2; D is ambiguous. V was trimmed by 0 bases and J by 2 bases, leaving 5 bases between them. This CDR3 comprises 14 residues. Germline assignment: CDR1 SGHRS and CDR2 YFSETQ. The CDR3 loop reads CASSLAQNTGELFF. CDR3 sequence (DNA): TGCGCCAGCAGCTTGGCCCAAAACACCGGGGAGCTGTTTTTT.

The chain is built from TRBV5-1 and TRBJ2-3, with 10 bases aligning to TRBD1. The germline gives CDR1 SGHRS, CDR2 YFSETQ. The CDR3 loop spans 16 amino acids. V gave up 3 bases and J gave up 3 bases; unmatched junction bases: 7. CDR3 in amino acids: CASSSAGTGETDTQYF. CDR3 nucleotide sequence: TGCGCCAGCAGCTCGGCCGGGACAGGGGAAACAGATACGCAGTATTTT.

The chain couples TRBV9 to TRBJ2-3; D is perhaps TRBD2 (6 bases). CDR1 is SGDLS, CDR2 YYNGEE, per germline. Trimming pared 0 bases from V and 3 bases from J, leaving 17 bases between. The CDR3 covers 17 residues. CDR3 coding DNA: TGTGCCAGCAGCGTAGGTTCCGGGAGTCTAGGTACAGATACGCAGTATTTT. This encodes CASSVGSGSLGTDTQYF. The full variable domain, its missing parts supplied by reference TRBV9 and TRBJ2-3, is DSGVTQTPKHLITATGQRVTLRCSPRSGDLSVYWYQQSLDQGLQFLIQYYNGEERAKGNILERFSAQQFPDLHSELNLSSLELGDSALYFCASSVGSGSLGTDTQYFGPGTRLTVL.

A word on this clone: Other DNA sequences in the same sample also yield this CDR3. As DNA, the CDR3 is TGTGCCAGCAGCTGGGGGGGCGGAGAGCTGTTTTTT. It yields the protein CASSWGGGELFF. J is TRBJ2-2 and V is TRBV13, with a weak D call TRBD2 (7 bases). Germline CDR1 and CDR2: PRHDT and FYEKMQ (reference sequence). There are 12 residues in the CDR3. The ends were cut back, 4 bases at V and 11 bases at J, with 11 bases in the middle.

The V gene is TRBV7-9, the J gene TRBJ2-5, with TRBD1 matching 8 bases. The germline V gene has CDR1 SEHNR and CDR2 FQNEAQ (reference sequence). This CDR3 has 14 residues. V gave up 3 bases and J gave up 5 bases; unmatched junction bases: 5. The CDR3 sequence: CASSFARTGETQYF. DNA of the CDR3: TGTGCCAGCAGCTTCGCTCGGACAGGGGAGACCCAGTACTTC.

CDR3 in amino acids: CAIPGLLNNEQFF. CDR3 sequence (DNA): TGCGCCATCCCGGGACTTCTGAACAATGAGCAGTTCTTC. V is TRBV23-1 and J is TRBJ2-1; TRBD2 might be the D (6 bases). TRBV23-1 is filed as an ORF, its function uncertain. CDR3 size: 13 residues. V shed 10 bases and J shed 5 bases, with 15 bases lying between them.

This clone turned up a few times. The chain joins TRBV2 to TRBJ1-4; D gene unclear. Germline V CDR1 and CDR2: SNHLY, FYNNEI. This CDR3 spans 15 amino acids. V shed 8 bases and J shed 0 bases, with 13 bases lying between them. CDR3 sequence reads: CASETGTATNEKLFF. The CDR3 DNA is TGTGCCAGCGAAACGGGAACCGCAACTAATGAAAAACTGTTTTTT.

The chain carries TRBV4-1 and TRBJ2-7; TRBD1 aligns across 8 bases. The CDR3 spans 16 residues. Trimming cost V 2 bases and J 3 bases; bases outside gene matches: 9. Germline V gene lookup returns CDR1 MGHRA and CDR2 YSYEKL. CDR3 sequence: CASSQQLGQGLYEQYF. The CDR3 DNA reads TGCGCCAGCAGCCAACAACTCGGACAGGGACTCTACGAGCAGTACTTC.

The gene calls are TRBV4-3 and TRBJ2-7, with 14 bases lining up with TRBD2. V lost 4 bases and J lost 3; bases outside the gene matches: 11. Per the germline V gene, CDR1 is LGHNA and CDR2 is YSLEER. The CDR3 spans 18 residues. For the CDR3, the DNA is TGCGCCAGCAGCCTCGGGACTAGCGGGAGTTGGGGGCTCTACGAGCAGTACTTC. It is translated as CASSLGTSGSWGLYEQYF.

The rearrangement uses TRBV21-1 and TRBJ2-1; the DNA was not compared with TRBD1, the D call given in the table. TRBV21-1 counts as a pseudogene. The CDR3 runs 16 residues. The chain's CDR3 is CASSPRTGTQAGEQFF. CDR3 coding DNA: TGTGCCAGCAGCCCCCGGACAGGGACGCAAGCGGGAGAGCAGTTCTTC.

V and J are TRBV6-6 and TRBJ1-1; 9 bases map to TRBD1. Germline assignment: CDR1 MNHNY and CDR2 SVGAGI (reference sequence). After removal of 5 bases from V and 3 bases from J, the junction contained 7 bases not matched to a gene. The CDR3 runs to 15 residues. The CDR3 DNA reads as TGTGCCAGCAGTGACCGGGACAGGGAGGACACTGAAGCTTTCTTT. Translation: CASSDRDREDTEAFF.

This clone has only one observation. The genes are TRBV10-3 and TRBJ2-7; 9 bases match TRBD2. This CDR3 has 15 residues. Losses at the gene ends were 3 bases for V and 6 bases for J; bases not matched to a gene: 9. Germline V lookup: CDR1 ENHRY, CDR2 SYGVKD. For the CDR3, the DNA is TGTGCCATCAGTGACGTCGCGGGACTAGCAACCGAGCAGTACTTC. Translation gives CAISDVAGLATEQYF.

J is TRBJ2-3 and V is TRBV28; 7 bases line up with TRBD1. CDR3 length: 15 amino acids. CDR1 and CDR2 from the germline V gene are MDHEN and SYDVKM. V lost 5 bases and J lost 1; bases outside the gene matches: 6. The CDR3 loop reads CASSNPTGGTDTQYF. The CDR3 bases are TGTGCCAGCAGTAACCCCACAGGGGGCACAGATACGCAGTATTTT.

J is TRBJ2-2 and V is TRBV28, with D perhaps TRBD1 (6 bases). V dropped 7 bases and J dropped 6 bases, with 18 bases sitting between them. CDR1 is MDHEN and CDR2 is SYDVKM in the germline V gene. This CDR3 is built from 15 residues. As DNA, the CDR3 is TGTGCCAGCACCCAGTACACAGGGTCCTCCGGGGAGCTGTTTTTT. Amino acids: CASTQYTGSSGELFF. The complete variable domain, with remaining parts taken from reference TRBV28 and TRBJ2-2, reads DVKVTQSSRYLVKRTGEKVFLECVQDMDHENMFWYRQDPGLGLRLIYFSYDVKMKEKGDIPEGYSVSREKKERFSLILESASTNQTSMYLCASTQYTGSSGELFFGEGSRLTVL.

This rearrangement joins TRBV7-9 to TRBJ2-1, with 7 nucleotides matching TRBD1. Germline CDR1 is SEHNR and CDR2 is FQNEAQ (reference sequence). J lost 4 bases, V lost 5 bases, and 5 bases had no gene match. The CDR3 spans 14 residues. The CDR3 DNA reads TGTGCCAGCAGCAAACAGGGGTGGTACAATGAGCAGTTCTTC. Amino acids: CASSKQGWYNEQFF.

The CDR3 DNA reads as TGTGCCAGCAGCCGGGGGGGGAGCGGGGAGACCCAGTACTTC. It encodes CASSRGGSGETQYF. V usage is TRBV28 and J usage is TRBJ2-5; 8 nucleotides agree with TRBD2. Germline V CDR1 and CDR2: MDHEN, SYDVKM. J was trimmed by 5 bases and V by 6 bases; bases with no gene match: 8. This CDR3 region has 14 residues.

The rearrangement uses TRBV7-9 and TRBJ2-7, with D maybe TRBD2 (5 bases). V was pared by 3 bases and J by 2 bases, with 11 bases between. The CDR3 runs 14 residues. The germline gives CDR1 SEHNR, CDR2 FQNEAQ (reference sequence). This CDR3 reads CASSFSGIPYEQYF. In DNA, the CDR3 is TGTGCCAGCAGCTTCTCCGGGATCCCCTACGAGCAGTACTTC.

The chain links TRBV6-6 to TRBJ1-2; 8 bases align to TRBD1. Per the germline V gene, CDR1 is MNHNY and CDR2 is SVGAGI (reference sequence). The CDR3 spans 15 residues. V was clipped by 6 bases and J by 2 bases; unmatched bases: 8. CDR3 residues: CASSLGQGPNYGYTF. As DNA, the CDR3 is TGTGCCAGCAGCCTCGGACAGGGCCCCAACTATGGCTACACCTTC.

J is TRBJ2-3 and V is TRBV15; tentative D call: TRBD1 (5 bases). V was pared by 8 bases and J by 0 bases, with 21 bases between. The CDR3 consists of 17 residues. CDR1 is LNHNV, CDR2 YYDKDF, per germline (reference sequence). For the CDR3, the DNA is TGTGCCACCGCCCCAACAGACAGTGGATGGAGCACAGATACGCAGTATTTT. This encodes CATAPTDSGWSTDTQYF.

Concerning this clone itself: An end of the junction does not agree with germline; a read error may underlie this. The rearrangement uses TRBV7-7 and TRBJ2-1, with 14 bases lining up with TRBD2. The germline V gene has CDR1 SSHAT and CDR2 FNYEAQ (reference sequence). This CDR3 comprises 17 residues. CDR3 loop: CASSSGTSGGHYNEQFF. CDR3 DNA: TGTGCTAGCAGCTCTGGGACTAGCGGGGGCCATTACAATGAGCAGTTCTTC. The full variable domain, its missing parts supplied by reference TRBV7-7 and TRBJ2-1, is GAGVSQSPRYKVTKRGQDVTLRCDPISSHATLYWYQQALGQGPEFLTYFNYEAQPDKSGLPSDRFSAERPEGSISTLTIQRTEQRDSAMYRCASSSGTSGGHYNEQFFGPGTRLTVL.

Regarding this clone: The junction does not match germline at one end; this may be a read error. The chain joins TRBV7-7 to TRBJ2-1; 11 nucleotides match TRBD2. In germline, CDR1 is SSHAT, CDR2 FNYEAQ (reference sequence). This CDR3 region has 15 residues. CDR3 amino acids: CASSLAGGNRNEQFF. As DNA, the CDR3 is TGTGCTAGCAGTTTAGCGGGGGGGAACCGCAATGAGCAGTTCTTC.

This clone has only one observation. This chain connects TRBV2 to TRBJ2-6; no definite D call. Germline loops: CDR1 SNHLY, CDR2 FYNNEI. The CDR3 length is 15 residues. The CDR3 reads CATALMPTGANVLTF. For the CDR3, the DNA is TGTGCTACAGCTCTGATGCCTACTGGGGCCAACGTCCTGACTTTC.

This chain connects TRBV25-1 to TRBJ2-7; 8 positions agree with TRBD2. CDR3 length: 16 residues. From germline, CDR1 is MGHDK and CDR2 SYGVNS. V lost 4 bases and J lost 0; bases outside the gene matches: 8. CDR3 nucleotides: TGTGCCAGCAGTGGTTTTGAAGCGGGAGACTCCTACGAGCAGTACTTC. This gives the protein CASSGFEAGDSYEQYF.